The T cell receptor beta chain under discussion was sequenced for a study of post-analysis software for immune sequencing data. Turning to this clonotype: Its antigen is unknown.

Unique-molecular-identifier-tagged TCR beta cDNA libraries were used. Starting from about 0.98 to 11 million T cells, the study yielded 500,000 or so cDNA molecules. TCRdb used MiXCR to reprocess the PCR reads, holding one entry per CDR3 protein. The table lists 550,000 to 700,000 distinct CDR3 sequences, about 44% of them singletons, with under 2% in the top ten. Study outcomes and limitations: Strong same-batch co-clustering of samples appeared with F measure clustering. Included in a set of about five TRBV segments more frequent in patients than controls were TRBV5-6, TRBV5-1 and TRBV20-1.

CDR3 length: 15 residues. The germline CDR1 and CDR2 sequences are MNHEY and SMNVEV (reference sequence). Germline trimming cut 5 bases from V and 0 bases from J; bases unmatched to any gene: 6. The rearrangement uses TRBV27 and TRBJ1-2, with TRBD1 matching 7 bases. Sequencing input: blood. This TCR was sampled from a girl under 18 with multiple sclerosis. CDR3 region: CASSGIGQANYGYTF. The CDR3 nucleotides read TGTGCCAGCAGTGGGATTGGACAGGCTAACTATGGCTACACCTTC.